Listed here are 22 T cell receptor beta chains from one sample, sequenced in a study of human T cells and chemical hapten exposure. TCRdb called the RACE reads again in MiXCR, with one record for every CDR3 protein. Of more than 150,000 distinct CDR3 sequences listed, around 30% were seen once; the top ten hold nearly 3%. The time point denotes: pre-sensitization, week 0. Treatment denoted: therapeutic diphenylcyclopropenone sensitization with weekly scalp DPC. The sample was whole blood, taken in connection with sensitization to the hapten diphenylcyclopropenone (DPC). The receptors shown here come from a woman aged 30 to 39 with alopecia areata. Some clones in this sample may be carry-over from other donors' samples.

This clonotype appeared a few times. V gene TRBV12-3 or TRBV12-4 combines with J gene TRBJ2-1; 10 bases line up with TRBD2. CDR3 size: 15 residues. V lost 3 bases and J lost 9; bases outside the gene matches: 8. The CDR3 region is CASSFASSGSGEQFF. The CDR3 nucleotides read TGTGCCAGCAGTTTTGCTTCTAGCGGGAGCGGTGAGCAGTTCTTC.

This clonotype was counted a few times. This chain joins TRBV28 and TRBJ2-7; 11 bases are shared with TRBD1. The germline V gene encodes CDR1 MDHEN and CDR2 SYDVKM. The J segment lost 6 bases and the V segment lost 5 bases, leaving 6 bases of the junction unmatched. This CDR3 contains 14 residues. CDR3 sequence: CASSLGQGATEQYF. CDR3 coding DNA: TGTGCCAGCAGTCTAGGACAGGGGGCGACCGAGCAGTACTTC.

This sequence joins TRBV4-2 and TRBJ2-2; 13 nucleotides align to TRBD2. CDR3 length: 19 amino acids. The germline V gene has CDR1 LGHNA and CDR2 YNFKEQ. V lost 1 base and J lost 4; bases outside the gene matches: 9. The CDR3 protein is CASSQGGLAGWRATGELFF. Written as DNA, the CDR3 is TGTGCCAGCAGCCAAGGGGGACTAGCGGGGTGGAGGGCCACCGGGGAGCTGTTTTTT.

The rearrangement links TRBV10-3 to TRBJ1-1; D might be TRBD1 (5 bases). The CDR3 has 13 amino acids. V lost 8 bases, J lost 2 bases, and 12 bases lay in between. The V gene's germline CDR1 is ENHRY and CDR2 SYGVKD. In DNA, the CDR3 is TGTGCCATCTCTGGGGGGTCCAACACTGAAGCTTTCTTT. This translates into CAISGGSNTEAFF.

The chain's CDR3 is CASSTGGGGETQYF. Here the CDR3 DNA reads TGCGCCAGCAGCACAGGGGGCGGAGGGGAGACCCAGTACTTC. This chain uses TRBV5-1 with TRBJ2-5; 9 bases map to TRBD1. CDR3 length equals 14 residues. J gave up 5 bases and V 4 bases, and 6 bases lay outside the gene matches. Germline CDR1 is SGHRS and CDR2 is YFSETQ.

The chain couples TRBV5-1 to TRBJ1-6, with a weak D call TRBD1 (6 bases). There are 15 residues in the CDR3. Germline loops: CDR1 SGHRS, CDR2 YFSETQ. V lost 6 bases, J lost 6 bases, and 16 bases lay in between. This CDR3 is CASTPWGLSNSPLHF. CDR3 bases: TGCGCCAGCACCCCCTGGGGGCTCAGTAATTCACCCCTCCACTTT.

The chain uses TRBV28 and TRBJ1-1, with D uncertain. CDR1 is MDHEN and CDR2 is SYDVKM in the germline V gene. This CDR3 is built from 13 residues. V dropped 6 bases and J dropped 5 bases, with 13 bases sitting between them. DNA for the CDR3: TGTGCCAGCAGCCTTTTTATCCGGACTGAAGCTTTCTTT. Translation gives CASSLFIRTEAFF.

This clonotype appeared many times. This rearrangement joins TRBV29-1 to TRBJ2-5; TRBD2 might be the D (5 bases). This CDR3 is 10 amino acids long. Trimming stripped 6 bases from V and 9 bases from J, with 11 bases between. Germline loops: CDR1 SQVTM, CDR2 ANQGSEA. The chain's CDR3 is CSVARGAQYF. The CDR3 DNA reads as TGCAGCGTAGCCCGGGGAGCCCAGTACTTC. Together with reference TRBV29-1 and TRBJ2-5, the CDR3 gives the full variable domain: SAVISQKPSRDICQRGTSLTIQCQVDSQVTMMFWYRQQPGQSLTLIATANQGSEATYESGFVIDKFPISRPNLTFSTLTVSNMSPEDSSIYLCSVARGAQYFGPGTRLLVL.

This clonotype was observed a handful of times. The V gene is TRBV7-7, the J gene TRBJ1-5; D ambiguous. Germline V CDR1 and CDR2: SSHAT, FNYEAQ (reference sequence). The CDR3 is 14 amino acids. The V end was cut by 9 bases, the J end by 4 bases, with 16 bases between. As DNA, the CDR3 is TGTGCCAGGGAAACAGTTCTCAGGAATCAGCCCCAGCATTTT. Its translation is CARETVLRNQPQHF.

J is TRBJ1-5 and V is TRBV7-6, with D unresolved. The germline CDR1 and CDR2 sequences are SGHVS and FNYEAQ. The CDR3 runs 14 residues. V was shortened by 5 bases and J by 5 bases, with 13 bases between the two germline ends. The CDR3 loop is CASSRTPWHQPQHF. CDR3 coding DNA: TGTGCCAGCAGCCGGACCCCATGGCATCAGCCCCAGCATTTT.

This clonotype was seen a few times. The chain employs TRBV20-1 and TRBJ1-2; possibly TRBD1 for D (5 bases). The V gene's germline CDR1 is DFQATT and CDR2 SNEGSKA (reference sequence). The CDR3 is 16 residues long. The germline V and J ends were trimmed by 0 bases and 6 bases, with 20 bases remaining between them. CDR3 in DNA: TGCAGTGCTAGAGAGTGGGGATTTGAGGGGAGGCATGGCTACACCTTC. Protein: CSAREWGFEGRHGYTF.

This clonotype has just a few counts. The chain uses TRBV28 and TRBJ2-3; 9 bases line up with TRBD2. Germline CDR1 MDHEN, CDR2 SYDVKM. The V and J ends lost 10 bases and 2 bases, in that order; junction bases with no gene match: 7. The CDR3 is 14 residues long. The CDR3 sequence is CATATSGNTDTQYF. The CDR3 region has the DNA TGTGCCACTGCGACTAGCGGCAACACAGATACGCAGTATTTT.

The chain has TRBV20-1 and TRBJ1-1, with 7 bases matching TRBD1. The CDR3 contains 15 residues. The J segment lost 3 bases and the V segment lost 6 bases, leaving 13 bases of the junction unmatched. The germline V gene encodes CDR1 DFQATT and CDR2 SNEGSKA (reference sequence). CDR3 DNA: TGCAGTGCCAAGGAAGCAGGGGGATTGGACACTGAAGCTTTCTTT. Translating gives CSAKEAGGLDTEAFF.

In regard to this clonotype: A junction end diverges from the germline sequence, so it may reflect a read error. CDR3 amino acids: CSAVHLTGGNRPQHF. As DNA, the CDR3 is TGCAGTGCAGTCCACCTGACAGGGGGCAATCGGCCCCAGCATTTT. The V call is TRBV20-1, the J call TRBJ1-5; 10 bases are a match to TRBD1. CDR1 is DFQATT and CDR2 is SNEGSKA in the germline V gene (reference sequence). This CDR3 has 15 amino acids.

This clonotype was detected a few times. The junction differs from germline at one of its ends, possibly a read error. The rearrangement links TRBV29-1 to TRBJ2-7; TRBD1 matches 8 bases. The CDR3 consists of 15 residues. Germline V lookup: CDR1 SQVTM, CDR2 ANQGSEA. For the CDR3, the DNA is TGCAGCGCTGAAGTGTATCAGGGGGCCTCCTACGAGCAGTACTTC. Protein product: CSAEVYQGASYEQYF.

There are a few counts of this clonotype. CDR3 sequence: CASSSPHPGGGLGELFF. CDR3 nucleotides: TGTGCCAGCAGCTCTCCTCACCCTGGGGGGGGCCTCGGGGAGCTGTTTTTT. This chain joins TRBV7-3 and TRBJ2-2, with D possibly TRBD2 on 7 matching bases. This CDR3 region has 17 residues. The germline gives CDR1 SGHTA, CDR2 FQGTGA. The V end lost 4 bases, the J end lost 7 bases, and 22 bases lay between the germline ends.

CDR3 protein: CASSELGQAGYTF. In DNA, the CDR3 is TGTGCCAGCAGTGAATTGGGGCAGGCTGGCTACACCTTC. This rearrangement joins TRBV25-1 to TRBJ1-2; TRBD1 is a possible D gene (5 bases). This CDR3 comprises 13 residues. Germline V gene lookup returns CDR1 MGHDK and CDR2 SYGVNS. The V end was cut by 1 base, the J end by 7 bases, with 10 bases between.

The chain links TRBV18 to TRBJ1-6; D is ambiguous. The CDR3 consists of 15 residues. From germline, CDR1 is KGHSH and CDR2 LQKENI. The V end was cut by 1 base, the J end by 0 bases, with 4 bases between. CDR3 DNA: TGTGCCAGCTCACCACAGAGCTCCTATAATTCACCCCTCCACTTT. Protein sequence: CASSPQSSYNSPLHF.

In its sample, this clonotype was seen a few times. The chain employs TRBV9 and TRBJ1-4, with 7 nucleotides matching TRBD1. From germline, CDR1 is SGDLS and CDR2 YYNGEE. The CDR3 sequence is 14 residues long. The ends lost 3 bases at V and 8 bases at J; junction bases unmatched: 7. The CDR3 protein is CASSGGGAGEKLFF. CDR3 nucleotide sequence: TGTGCCAGCAGCGGAGGGGGCGCGGGAGAAAAACTGTTTTTT. The entire variable domain, with the rest obtained from reference TRBV9 and TRBJ1-4, is as follows: DSGVTQTPKHLITATGQRVTLRCSPRSGDLSVYWYQQSLDQGLQFLIQYYNGEERAKGNILERFSAQQFPDLHSELNLSSLELGDSALYFCASSGGGAGEKLFFGSGTQLSVL.

The rearrangement links TRBV12-3 or TRBV12-4 to TRBJ2-5, with TRBD2 as a possible D gene (5 bases). Trimming removed 0 bases from V and 10 bases from J, with 18 bases in between. There are 15 residues in the CDR3. For the CDR3, the DNA is TGTGCCAGCAGTTTAGCGGGAGCCCCTTTAAATGTCCAGTACTTC. As protein: CASSLAGAPLNVQYF.

The table lists this clonotype with a few counts. The chain employs TRBV28 and TRBJ1-1; D is undetermined. With 7 bases removed from V and 2 bases from J, the gap between germline ends came to 17 bases. From germline, CDR1 is MDHEN and CDR2 SYDVKM. The CDR3 totals 15 residues. The CDR3 DNA follows: TGTGCCAGCACCCTAGGGATAGGCGGAAACACTGAAGCTTTCTTT. This encodes CASTLGIGGNTEAFF.

This clonotype was counted a few times. The J gene is TRBJ1-5, the V gene TRBV19; tentative D call: TRBD1 (6 bases). Germline V lookup: CDR1 LNHDA, CDR2 SQIVND (reference sequence). The CDR3 loop spans 18 amino acids. The V and J ends lost 3 bases and 5 bases respectively, with 23 bases between them. CDR3 region: CASSIPPPWQGQDQPQHF. CDR3 DNA sequence: TGTGCCAGTAGTATCCCCCCCCCTTGGCAGGGACAAGATCAGCCCCAGCATTTT. The entire variable domain, with the rest obtained from reference TRBV19 and TRBJ1-5, is as follows: DGGITQSPKYLFRKEGQNVTLSCEQNLNHDAMYWYRQDPGQGLRLIYYSQIVNDFQKGDIAEGYSVSREKKESFPLTVTSAQKNPTAFYLCASSIPPPWQGQDQPQHFGDGTRLSIL.